This TCR beta chain was sequenced during a study of OX40 agonist ivuxolimab in advanced cancers. Sequencing was performed with immunoSEQ multiplex PCR; in TCRdb, only in-frame clones are kept and a portion is missing. This sample has tens of thousands of clones, with about 89% found just once. Trimming shortened V by 5 bases and J by 2 bases, and 16 bases separated the two germline ends. The CDR3 is made up of 15 amino acids. Germline CDR1 LNHNV, CDR2 YYDKDF (reference sequence). This receptor was taken from an adult with an advanced solid tumor such as melanoma, head and neck, liver or kidney cancer. This chain joins TRBV15 and TRBJ2-7; D is tentatively TRBD1 or TRBD2 (5 bases each). The sequencing here drew on CD4+ or CD8+ T cells sorted from blood, taken in a trial of the OX40 agonist ivuxolimab. CDR3 in amino acids: CATSQTGTAAYEQYF. In nucleotides, the CDR3 is TGTGCCACCAGCCAAACCGGGACGGCGGCCTACGAGCAGTACTTC.